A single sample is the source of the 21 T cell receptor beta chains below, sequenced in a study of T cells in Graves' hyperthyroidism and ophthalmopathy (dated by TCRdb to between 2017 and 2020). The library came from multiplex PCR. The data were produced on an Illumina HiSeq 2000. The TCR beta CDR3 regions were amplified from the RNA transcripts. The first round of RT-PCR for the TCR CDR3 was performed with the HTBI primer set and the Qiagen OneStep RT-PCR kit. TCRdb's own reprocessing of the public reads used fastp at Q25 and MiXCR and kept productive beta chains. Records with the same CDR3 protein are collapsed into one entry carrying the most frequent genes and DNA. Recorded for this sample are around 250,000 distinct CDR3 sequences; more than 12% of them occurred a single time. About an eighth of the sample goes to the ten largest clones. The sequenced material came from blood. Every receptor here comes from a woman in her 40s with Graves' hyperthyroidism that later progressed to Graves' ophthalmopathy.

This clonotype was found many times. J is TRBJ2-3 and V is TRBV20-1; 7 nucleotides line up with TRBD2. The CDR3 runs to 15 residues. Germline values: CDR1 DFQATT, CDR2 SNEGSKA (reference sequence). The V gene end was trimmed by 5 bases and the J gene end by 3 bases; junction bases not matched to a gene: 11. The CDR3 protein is CSAALSGTATDTQYF. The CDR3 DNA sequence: TGCAGTGCTGCCTTAAGCGGGACGGCGACAGATACGCAGTATTTT.

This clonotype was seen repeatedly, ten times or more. This chain's CDR3 is CASSSDRAHEQYF. The CDR3 DNA reads TGTGCCAGTAGCAGTGACAGGGCCCACGAGCAGTACTTC. The rearrangement uses TRBV19 and TRBJ2-7, with TRBD1 identical over 7 bases. J gave up 5 bases and V 6 bases, and 7 bases lay outside the gene matches. This CDR3 has 13 amino acids. Per the germline V gene, CDR1 is LNHDA and CDR2 is SQIVND (reference sequence).

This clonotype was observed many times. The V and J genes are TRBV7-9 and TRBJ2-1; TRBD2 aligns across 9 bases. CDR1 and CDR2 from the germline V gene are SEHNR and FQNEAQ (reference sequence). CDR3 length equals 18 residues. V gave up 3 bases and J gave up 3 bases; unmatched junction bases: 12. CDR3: CASSFIGGSGRNYNEQFF. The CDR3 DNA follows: TGTGCCAGCAGCTTTATTGGGGGGAGCGGGAGGAACTACAATGAGCAGTTCTTC.

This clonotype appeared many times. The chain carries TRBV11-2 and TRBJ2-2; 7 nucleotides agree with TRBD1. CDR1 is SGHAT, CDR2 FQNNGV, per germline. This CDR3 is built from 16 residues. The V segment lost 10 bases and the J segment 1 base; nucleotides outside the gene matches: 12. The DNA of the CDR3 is TGTGCCACCCACCCAGCGACAGGGAAGAACACCGGGGAGCTGTTTTTT. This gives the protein CATHPATGKNTGELFF.

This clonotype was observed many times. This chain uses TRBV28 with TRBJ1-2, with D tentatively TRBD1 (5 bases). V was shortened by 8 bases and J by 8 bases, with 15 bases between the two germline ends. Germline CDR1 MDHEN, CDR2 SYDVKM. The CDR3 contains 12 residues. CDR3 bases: TGTGCCAGCGCCCGGGGAAGGGGCGGCTACACCTTC. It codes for CASARGRGGYTF.

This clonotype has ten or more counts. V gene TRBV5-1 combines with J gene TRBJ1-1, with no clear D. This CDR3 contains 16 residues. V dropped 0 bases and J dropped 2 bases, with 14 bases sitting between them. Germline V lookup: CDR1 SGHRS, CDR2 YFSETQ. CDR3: CASSLDPTRENTEAFF. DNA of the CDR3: TGCGCCAGCAGCTTGGATCCGACAAGGGAAAACACTGAAGCTTTCTTT.

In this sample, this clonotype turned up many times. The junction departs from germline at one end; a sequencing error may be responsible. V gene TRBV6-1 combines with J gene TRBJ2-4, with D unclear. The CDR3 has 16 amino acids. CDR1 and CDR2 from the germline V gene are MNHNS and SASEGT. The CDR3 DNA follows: TGTGCCAGCAGTGTGAAGGTCCGGTGGGCCATAAACATTCAGTACTTC. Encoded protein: CASSVKVRWAINIQYF.

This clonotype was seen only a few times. For the CDR3, the DNA is TGTGCCAGCTCACCGCCACGCCGGGACTCCCTCCGGGAGACCCAGTACTTC. It yields the protein CASSPPRRDSLRETQYF. This chain connects TRBV6-2 or TRBV6-3 to TRBJ2-5, with TRBD2 as a possible D gene (6 bases). Germline loops: CDR1 MNHEY, CDR2 SVGEGT. Trimming pared 8 bases from V and 5 bases from J, leaving 27 bases between. This CDR3 has 17 amino acids.

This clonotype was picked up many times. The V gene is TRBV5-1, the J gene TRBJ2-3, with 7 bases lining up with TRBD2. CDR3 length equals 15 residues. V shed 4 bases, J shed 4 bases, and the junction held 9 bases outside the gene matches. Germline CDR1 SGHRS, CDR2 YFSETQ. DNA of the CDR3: TGCGCCAGCAGCGCTTCTAGCGGCCAAGCAGATACGCAGTATTTT. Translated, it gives CASSASSGQADTQYF.

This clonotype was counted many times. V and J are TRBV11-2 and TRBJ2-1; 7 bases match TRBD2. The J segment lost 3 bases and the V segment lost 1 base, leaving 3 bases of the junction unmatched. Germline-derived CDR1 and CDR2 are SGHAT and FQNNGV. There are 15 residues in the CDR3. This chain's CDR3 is CASSLGAGLYNEQFF. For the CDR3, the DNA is TGTGCCAGCAGCTTAGGAGCGGGACTCTACAATGAGCAGTTCTTC. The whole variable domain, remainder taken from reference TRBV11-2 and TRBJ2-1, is EAGVAQSPRYKIIEKRQSVAFWCNPISGHATLYWYQQILGQGPKLLIQFQNNGVVDDSQLPKDRFSAERLKGVDSTLKIQPAKLEDSAVYLCASSLGAGLYNEQFFGPGTRLTVL.

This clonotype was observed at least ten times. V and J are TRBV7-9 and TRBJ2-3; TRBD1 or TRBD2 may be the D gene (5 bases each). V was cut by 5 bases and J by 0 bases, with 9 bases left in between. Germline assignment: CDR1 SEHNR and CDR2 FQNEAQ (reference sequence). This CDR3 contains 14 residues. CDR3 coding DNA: TGTGCCAGCAGCAGATGGGACAGCACAGATACGCAGTATTTT. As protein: CASSRWDSTDTQYF.

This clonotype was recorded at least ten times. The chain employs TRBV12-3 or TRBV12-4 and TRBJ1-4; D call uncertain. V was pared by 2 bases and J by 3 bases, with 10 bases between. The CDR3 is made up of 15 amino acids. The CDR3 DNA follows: TGTGCCAGCAGTTTATTTCCGCCTCCTAATGAAAAACTGTTTTTT. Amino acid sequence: CASSLFPPPNEKLFF.

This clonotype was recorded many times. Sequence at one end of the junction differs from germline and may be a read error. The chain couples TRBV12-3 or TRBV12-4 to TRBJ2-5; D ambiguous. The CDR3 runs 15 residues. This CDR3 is CASSSSGQTVEAQYF. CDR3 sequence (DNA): TGTGCCAGCAGCTCCTCCGGGCAAACGGTAGAGGCCCAGTACTTC.

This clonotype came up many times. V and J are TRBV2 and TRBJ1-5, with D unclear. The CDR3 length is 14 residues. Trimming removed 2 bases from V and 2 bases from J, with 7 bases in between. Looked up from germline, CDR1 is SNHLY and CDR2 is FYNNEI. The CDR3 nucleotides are TGTGCCAGCAGTGAAAACGGGGGCAATCAGCCCCAGCATTTT. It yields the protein CASSENGGNQPQHF. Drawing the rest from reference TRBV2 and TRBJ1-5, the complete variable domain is EPEVTQTPSHQVTQMGQEVILRCVPISNHLYFYWYRQILGQKVEFLVSFYNNEISEKSEIFDDQFSVERPDGSNFTLKIRSTKLEDSAMYFCASSENGGNQPQHFGDGTRLSIL.

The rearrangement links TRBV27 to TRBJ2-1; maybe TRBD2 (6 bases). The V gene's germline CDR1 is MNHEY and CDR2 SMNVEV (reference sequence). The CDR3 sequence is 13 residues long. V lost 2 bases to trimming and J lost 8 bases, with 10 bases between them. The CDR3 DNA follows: TGTGCCAGCAGTTTAAGTAGCGGCCATGAGCAGTTCTTC. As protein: CASSLSSGHEQFF.

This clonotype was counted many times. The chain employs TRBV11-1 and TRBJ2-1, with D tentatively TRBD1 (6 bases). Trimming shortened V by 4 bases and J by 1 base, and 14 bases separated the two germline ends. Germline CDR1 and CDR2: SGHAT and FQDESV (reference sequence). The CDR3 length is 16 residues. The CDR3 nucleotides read TGTGCCAGCAGCTATCGGGTTCAGGGGTCCTACAATGAGCAGTTCTTC. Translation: CASSYRVQGSYNEQFF.

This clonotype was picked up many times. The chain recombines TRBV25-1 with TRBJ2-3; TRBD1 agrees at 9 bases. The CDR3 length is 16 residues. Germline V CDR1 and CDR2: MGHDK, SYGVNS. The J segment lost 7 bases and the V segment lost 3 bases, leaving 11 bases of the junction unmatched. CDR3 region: CASSDSGTGLSNTQYF. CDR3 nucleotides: TGTGCCAGCAGTGACTCCGGGACAGGGTTATCAAATACGCAGTATTTT.

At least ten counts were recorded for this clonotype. This chain's CDR3 is CASRRRADEKLFF. Here the CDR3 DNA reads TGTGCCAGCAGACGCAGGGCTGACGAAAAACTGTTTTTT. The rearrangement joins TRBV6-1 to TRBJ1-4; D possibly corresponds to TRBD1 (5 bases). V lost 6 bases and J lost 8, with 13 bases in between. Germline CDR1 reads MNHNS; CDR2 reads SASEGT. The CDR3 runs 13 residues.

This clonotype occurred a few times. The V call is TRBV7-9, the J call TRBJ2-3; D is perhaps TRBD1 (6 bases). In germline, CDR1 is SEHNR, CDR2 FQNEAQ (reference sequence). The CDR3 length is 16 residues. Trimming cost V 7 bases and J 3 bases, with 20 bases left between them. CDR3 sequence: CASTISSGTLTDTQYF. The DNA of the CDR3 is TGTGCCAGCACAATCTCATCGGGGACACTGACAGATACGCAGTATTTT. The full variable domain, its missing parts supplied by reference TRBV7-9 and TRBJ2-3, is DTGVSQNPRHKITKRGQNVTFRCDPISEHNRLYWYRQTLGQGPEFLTYFQNEAQLEKSRLLSDRFSAERPKGSFSTLEIQRTEQGDSAMYLCASTISSGTLTDTQYFGPGTRLTVL.

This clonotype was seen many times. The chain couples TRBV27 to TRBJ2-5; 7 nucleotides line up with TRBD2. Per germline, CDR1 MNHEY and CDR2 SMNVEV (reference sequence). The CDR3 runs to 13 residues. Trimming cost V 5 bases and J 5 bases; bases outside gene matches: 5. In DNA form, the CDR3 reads TGTGCCAGCAGTCTCTGGGGGGGGGAGACCCAGTACTTC. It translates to CASSLWGGETQYF.

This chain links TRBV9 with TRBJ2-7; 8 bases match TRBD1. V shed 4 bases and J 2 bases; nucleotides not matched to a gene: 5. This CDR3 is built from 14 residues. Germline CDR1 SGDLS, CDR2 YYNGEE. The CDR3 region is CASSSRDRTYEQYF. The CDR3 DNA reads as TGTGCCAGCAGCTCCCGGGACAGGACCTACGAGCAGTACTTC.